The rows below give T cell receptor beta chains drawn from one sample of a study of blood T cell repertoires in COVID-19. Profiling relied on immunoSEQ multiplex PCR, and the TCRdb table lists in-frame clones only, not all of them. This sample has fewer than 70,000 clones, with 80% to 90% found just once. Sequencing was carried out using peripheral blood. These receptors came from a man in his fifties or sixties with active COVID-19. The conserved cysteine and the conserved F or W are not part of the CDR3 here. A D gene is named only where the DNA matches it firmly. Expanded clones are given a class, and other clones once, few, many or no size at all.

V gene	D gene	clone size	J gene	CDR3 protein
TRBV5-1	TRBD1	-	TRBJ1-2	ASSFGRGRTDGYT
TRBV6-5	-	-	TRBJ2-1	ASSSGRGAGYEQF
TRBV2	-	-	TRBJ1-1	ASKQNTEAF
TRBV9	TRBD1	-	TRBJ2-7	ASSPQSGQGALNEQY
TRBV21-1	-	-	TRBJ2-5	ASSKARGREETQY
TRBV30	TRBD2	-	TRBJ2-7	AWTSGTSGSYEQY
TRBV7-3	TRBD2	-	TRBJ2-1	ASSPEGTRTEQF
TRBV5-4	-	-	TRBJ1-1	ASSFALSNTEAF
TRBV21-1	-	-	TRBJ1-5	ATGRDRANQPQH
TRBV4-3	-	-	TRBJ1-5	ASSQDRQRPQH
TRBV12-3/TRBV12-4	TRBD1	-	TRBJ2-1	ASSTSGGSEQF
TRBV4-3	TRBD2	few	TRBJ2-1	ASSQDGTSGRESEQF
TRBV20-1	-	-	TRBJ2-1	SYRGGEQF
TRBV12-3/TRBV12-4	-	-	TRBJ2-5	ASSKMGGETQY
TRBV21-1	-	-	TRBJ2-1	ASSKLREEWSGKSYNEQF
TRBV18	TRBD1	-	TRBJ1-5	ASSPDRGRGNQPQH
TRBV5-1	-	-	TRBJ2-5	ASSLAVSGQETQY
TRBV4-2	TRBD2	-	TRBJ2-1	ASSQILAGGPTGSYNEQF
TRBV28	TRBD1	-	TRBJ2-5	ASIKGAGFQETQY
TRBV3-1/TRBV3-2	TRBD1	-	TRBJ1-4	ASSHPLRQGANEKLF
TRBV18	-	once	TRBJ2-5	ASSPGQQETQY
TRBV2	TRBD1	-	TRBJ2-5	ASSADRTQETQY
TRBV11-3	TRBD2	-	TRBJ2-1	ASSRWGGNEQF
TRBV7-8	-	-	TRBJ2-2	ASSSGIGELF
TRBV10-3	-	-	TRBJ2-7	AISFAGNEQY
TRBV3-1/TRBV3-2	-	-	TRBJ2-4	ASSQDPDRKRLAKNIQY
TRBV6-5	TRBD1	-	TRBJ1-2	ASSYTGQGASYT
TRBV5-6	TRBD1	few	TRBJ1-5	ASSLGQGAWSQH
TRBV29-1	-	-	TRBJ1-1	SVGYMNTEAF
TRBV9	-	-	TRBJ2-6	ASSQQGSGANVLT
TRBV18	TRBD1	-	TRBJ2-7	ASSDKQGRGYEQY
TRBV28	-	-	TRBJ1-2	ASSLVLRVYGYT
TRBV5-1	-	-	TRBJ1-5	ASSLSTGNQPQH
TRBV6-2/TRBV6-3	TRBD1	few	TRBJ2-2	ASSKPRQGAMNTGELF
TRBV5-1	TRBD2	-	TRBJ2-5	ASSSGTSGSPQETQY
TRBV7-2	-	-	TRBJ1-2	ASSPQGPGYT
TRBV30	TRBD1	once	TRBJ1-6	AWTVGQGAYNSPLH
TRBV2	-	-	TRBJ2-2	ASSETGWNTGELF
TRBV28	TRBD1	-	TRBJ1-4	ASSPRGRGNEKLF
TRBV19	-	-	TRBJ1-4	ASSRPQGSGEKLF
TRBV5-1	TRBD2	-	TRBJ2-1	ASRLAGMNEQF
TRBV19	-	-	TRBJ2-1	ASSAGVSSYNEQF
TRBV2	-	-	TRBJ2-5	ASRALIKETQY
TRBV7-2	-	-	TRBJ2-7	ATSMAPSYEQY
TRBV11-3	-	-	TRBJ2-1	ASSLEGDKDNEQF
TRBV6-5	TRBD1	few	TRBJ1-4	ASSPDRVSEKLF
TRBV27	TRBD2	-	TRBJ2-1	ASSFSKRAGALWEYNEQF
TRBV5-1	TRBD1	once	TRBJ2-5	ASSLKGATVEETQY
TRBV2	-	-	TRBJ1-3	ASSAVRFSGNTIY